This TCR beta chain was profiled in a study of preoperative IRX-2 immunotherapy in early breast cancer. This CDR3 contains 17 residues. This table comes from immunoSEQ multiplex PCR, and its TCRdb copy is limited to in-frame clones, with some not included. The data contain 10,000 to 15,000 clones, roughly 93% of them singletons. Treatment noted: preoperative locoregional IRX-2 cytokine immunotherapy. Samples came from a phase Ib trial of preoperative locoregional IRX-2 cytokine immunotherapy. The origin of this receptor is a human donor with breast cancer. The biological material was taken from a patient treated with IRX-2 immunotherapy. V usage is TRBV21-1 and J usage is TRBJ2-7; the table assigns TRBD2, which was not confirmed against the DNA. TRBV21-1 is listed as a pseudogene. This CDR3 is CASSKEMQNFGEREQYV. The CDR3 DNA is TGTGCCAGCAGCAAAGAAATGCAAAATTTTGGAGAACGCGAGCAGTACGTC.